This TCR beta chain was captured in a study of blood T cell repertoires in COVID-19. Looking at the study overall: Samples of COVID-19 (acute and convalescent) were obtained from the United States, Italy and Spain.

Data came from immunoSEQ multiplex PCR; TCRdb stores just in-frame clones and leaves some out. The sample contains tens of thousands of clones, roughly 89% of which appear only once. V lost 6 bases and J lost 13, with 15 bases in between. This CDR3 comprises 11 residues. The sequenced sample was peripheral blood. This chain joins TRBV12-3 or TRBV12-4 and TRBJ1-2, with D perhaps TRBD1 (5 bases). The receptor was derived from a woman aged 45-65 years in a cohort sampled during active COVID-19. The CDR3 loop reads CASRGGALCTF. The CDR3 DNA follows: TGTGCCAGCAGGGGAGGGGCCCTCTGCACCTTC.